This T cell receptor (beta chain) stems from a study of beta chain features in type 1 diabetes. Study in general: All samples yielded about 100 million examined sorted cells.

The study, taken as a whole, reports: In cDNA sequencing, cells with high TCR expression could be over-represented. Within patients, naive, central memory and Treg TCRB repertoires seemed more similar than within healthy donors. TCRB CDR3 length was moderately but significantly reduced in all four CD4+ subsets of Type 1 diabetes patients.

Per donor, one heparinised blood draw averaged around 0.12 L. CDR1 is SGHAT and CDR2 is FQNNGV in the germline V gene. CDR3 length equals 15 residues. J lost 4 bases, V lost 5 bases, and 4 bases had no gene match. The study reverse transcribed the entire isolated RNA, so it sequenced expressed TCRB transcripts. Only in-frame clones appear in the TCRdb table, and some are missing; sequencing was by immunoSEQ multiplex PCR. There are roughly 400,000 clones in the sample; roughly 9.8% occur only once, and about 0.6% lies in the top ten. This clone was detected only a few times. What it binds is not known. Other DNA sequences in the sample encode the same CDR3.

This chain connects TRBV11-2 to TRBJ2-1; 11 bases agree with TRBD2. Sample: central memory CD4+ T cells from blood. The origin of this receptor is a man aged 30 to 45 with type 1 diabetes. CDR3 nucleotide sequence: TGTGCCAGCAGCCAGGGACTAGCGGTGTACAATGAGCAGTTCTTC. Translated: CASSQGLAVYNEQFF. The full variable domain, its missing parts supplied by reference TRBV11-2 and TRBJ2-1, is EAGVAQSPRYKIIEKRQSVAFWCNPISGHATLYWYQQILGQGPKLLIQFQNNGVVDDSQLPKDRFSAERLKGVDSTLKIQPAKLEDSAVYLCASSQGLAVYNEQFFGPGTRLTVL.